The 5 T cell receptor beta chains in this list originate from one sample, sequenced in a study of response to subunit inactivated influenza vaccine. TCRdb recomputed calls from the RT-PCR reads with MiXCR, one row per CDR3 protein. The table shows 530,000 or so distinct CDR3 sequences, with approximately 24% occurring only once. The material sequenced was CD4+ T cells sorted from PBMCs, taken around 5 days after vaccination. The receptors come from a man aged 45-65 years who received an inactivated influenza vaccine.

This clonotype came up a few times. The J gene is TRBJ1-1, the V gene TRBV7-2; D ambiguous. Trimming took off 0 bases at V and 1 base at J, with 9 bases between the two ends. Per germline, CDR1 SGHTA and CDR2 FQGNSA. This CDR3 comprises 15 residues. CDR3 sequence (DNA): TGTGCCAGCAGCTTAGCTGGGAGGGCGAACACTGAAGCTTTCTTT. Translating it yields CASSLAGRANTEAFF.

This clonotype was picked up many times. It is unclear where the CDR3 begins or ends on the DNA, so no DNA is shown, and the CDR3 is as TCRdb lists it. V and J are TRBV29-1 and TRBJ2-2; the tabulated D call, TRBD1, remains unverified against the DNA. CDR1 SQVTM and CDR2 ANQGSEA come from the germline V gene. The CDR3 sequence runs 15 residues, both termini included. CDR3 residues: CSVMGANFGAGELFF.

This sequence joins TRBV4-1 and TRBJ2-5; no clear D gene. V dropped 1 base and J dropped 5 bases, with 17 bases sitting between them. This CDR3 is 16 amino acids long. The germline gives CDR1 MGHRA, CDR2 YSYEKL. Here the CDR3 reads CASSQVHPRLGETQYF. DNA of the CDR3: TGCGCCAGCAGCCAAGTTCATCCCAGATTAGGCGAGACCCAGTACTTC.

This sequence joins TRBV20-1 and TRBJ2-3, with TRBD2 matching over 7 bases. This CDR3 is 15 amino acids long. The germline CDR1 and CDR2 sequences are DFQATT and SNEGSKA (reference sequence). V trimming: 2 bases; J trimming: 2 bases; junction bases outside the gene matches: 7. CDR3: CSARRPSGDTDTQYF. CDR3 bases: TGCAGTGCTAGAAGGCCCAGCGGGGACACAGATACGCAGTATTTT.

The chain couples TRBV28 to TRBJ2-4, with 8 bases aligning to TRBD2. CDR1 MDHEN and CDR2 SYDVKM come from the germline V gene. Germline trimming cut 4 bases from V and 8 bases from J; bases unmatched to any gene: 10. The CDR3 has 15 amino acids. CDR3 region: CASSSPRRGGYIQYF. CDR3 bases: TGTGCCAGCAGTTCACCCCGCCGGGGGGGGTACATTCAGTACTTC.